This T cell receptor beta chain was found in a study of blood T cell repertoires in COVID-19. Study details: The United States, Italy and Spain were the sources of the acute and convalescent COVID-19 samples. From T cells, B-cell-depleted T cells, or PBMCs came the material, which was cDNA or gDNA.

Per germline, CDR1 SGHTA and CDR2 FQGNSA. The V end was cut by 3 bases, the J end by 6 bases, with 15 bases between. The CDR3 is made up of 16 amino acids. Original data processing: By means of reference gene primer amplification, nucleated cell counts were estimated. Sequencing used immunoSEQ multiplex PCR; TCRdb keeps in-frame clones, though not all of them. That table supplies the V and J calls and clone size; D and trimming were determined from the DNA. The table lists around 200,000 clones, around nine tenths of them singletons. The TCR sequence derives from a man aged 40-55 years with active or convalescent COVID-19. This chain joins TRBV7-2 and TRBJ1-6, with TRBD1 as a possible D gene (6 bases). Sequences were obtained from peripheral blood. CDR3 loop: CASSLGGGSGNSPLHF. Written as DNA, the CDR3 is TGTGCCAGCAGCTTGGGGGGGGGCTCGGGTAATTCACCCCTCCACTTT.